This T cell receptor beta chain was identified during a study of cytomegalovirus exposure and HLA in healthy donors. The study's findings and limits: The study listed 164 cytomegalovirus-associated TCR beta chains. Fewer N-insertions (relative to the 666-donor mean) were reportedly seen in an Asian-associated ancestry cluster in a later analysis. A previous analysis found most TCR beta V segments productive roughly 87% or roughly 30% of the time.

Only a few counts were recorded for this clone. Antigen: not known. The PCR made use of 60 Vbeta and 13 Jbeta primers. Profiling relied on immunoSEQ multiplex PCR, and the TCRdb table lists in-frame clones only, not all of them. The sample has 200,000 or so clones, roughly 87% seen once. V was pared by 5 bases and J by 1 base, with 7 bases of the junction left unmatched. There are 15 residues in the CDR3. Germline CDR1 LNHDA, CDR2 SQIVND (reference sequence). The rearrangement joins TRBV19 to TRBJ1-1, with 7 bases lining up with TRBD1. The clonotype was recovered from a girl less than two years old in good health and CMV-seronegative. The sequencing input was PBMCs. In nucleotides, the CDR3 is TGTGCCAGTAGTGGTCCCGGGACAGAGAACACTGAAGCTTTCTTT. Encoded protein: CASSGPGTENTEAFF.